These T cell receptor beta chains were read from a single sample in a study of blood T cell repertoires in COVID-19. Repertoires were generated with immunoSEQ multiplex PCR, while TCRdb's copy carries only in-frame clones and drops some. Of roughly 100,000 clones listed, more than 85% are singletons. Sequenced input: peripheral blood. The receptors were gathered from a man aged 18 to 29 with acute or convalescent COVID-19. Each CDR3 is given with its conserved first and last residue. The order of the fields is J gene, V gene, CDR3 protein.

J: TRBJ1-3
V: TRBV10-3
CDR3: CAISESRGAGNTIYF

J: TRBJ1-1
V: TRBV12-3/TRBV12-4
CDR3: CASSQTGNTEAFF

J: TRBJ1-2
V: TRBV2
CDR3: CASKQGDEGYTF

J: TRBJ1-2
V: TRBV11-3
CDR3: CASSSSPVTGPRYGYTF

J: TRBJ1-3
V: TRBV19
CDR3: CASSIGIGPGNTIYF

J: TRBJ1-6
V: TRBV2
CDR3: CASSIDRNSPLHF

J: TRBJ1-1
V: TRBV19
CDR3: CASSPTTGGNTEAFF

J: TRBJ1-2
V: TRBV6-1
CDR3: CASSEMGTATNYGYTF

J: TRBJ2-1
V: TRBV9
CDR3: CASSTGTGNEQFF

J: TRBJ1-6
V: TRBV10-1
CDR3: CASSDGTGRSPLHF

J: TRBJ1-2
V: TRBV29-1
CDR3: CSAKKGDGYTF

J: TRBJ1-2
V: TRBV30
CDR3: CAWDLGGMYTF

J: TRBJ2-7
V: TRBV25-1
CDR3: CASSDLGGGGEQYF

J: TRBJ1-1
V: TRBV5-1
CDR3: CASSSLPGLQNTEAFF

J: TRBJ2-3
V: TRBV5-4
CDR3: CASSSSQRRAVDTQYF

J: TRBJ2-7
V: TRBV6-6
CDR3: CASSLTAYEQYF